This TCR beta chain came from a study of CD8+CD57+ T cells in acquired aplastic anemia. Turning to the study itself: Yields of DNA that came from sorted CD4+ and CD8+ cells averaged approximately 3.2 ug.

This clonotype has at least ten counts. Its antigen remains unknown. Overall study results and limits: There were 25 to 35 CD8+ CDR3 sequences that occurred in both patients and controls.

By flow cytometry, patients selected for sequencing had shown an expansion of CD8+CD57+ cells. The study profiled TCR beta VDJ and CDR3 using genomic DNA as template. Using its own MiXCR run on the reads, TCRdb lists one record per CDR3 protein. The sample shows 180,000 or so distinct CDR3 sequences, less than 50% of them seen only once. This CDR3 contains 13 residues. Germline lookup yields CDR1 SQVTM and CDR2 ANQGSEA. V lost 4 bases and J 0 bases, leaving 9 bases between the germline ends. The receptor was isolated from a human donor with aplastic anemia. What was sequenced was sorted CD4+, CD8+, or CD8+CD57+ T cells (not recorded which) from PBMCs. This chain joins TRBV29-1 and TRBJ1-1; D is undetermined. CDR3 region: CSVVQQMNTEAFF. The CDR3 region has the DNA TGCAGCGTTGTACAACAGATGAACACTGAAGCTTTCTTT.